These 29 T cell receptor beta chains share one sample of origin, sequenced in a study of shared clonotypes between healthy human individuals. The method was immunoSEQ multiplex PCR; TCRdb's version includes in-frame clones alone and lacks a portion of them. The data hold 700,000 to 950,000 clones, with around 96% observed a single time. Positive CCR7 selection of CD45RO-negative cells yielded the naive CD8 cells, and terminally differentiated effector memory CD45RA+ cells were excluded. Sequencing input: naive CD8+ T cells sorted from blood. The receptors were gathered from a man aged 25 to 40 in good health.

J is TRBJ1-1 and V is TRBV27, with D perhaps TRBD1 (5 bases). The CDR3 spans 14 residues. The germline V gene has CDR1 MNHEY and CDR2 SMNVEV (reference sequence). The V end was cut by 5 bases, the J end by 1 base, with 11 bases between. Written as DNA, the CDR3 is TGTGCCAGCAGTCCGCGAACAGGGAACACTGAAGCTTTCTTT. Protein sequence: CASSPRTGNTEAFF.

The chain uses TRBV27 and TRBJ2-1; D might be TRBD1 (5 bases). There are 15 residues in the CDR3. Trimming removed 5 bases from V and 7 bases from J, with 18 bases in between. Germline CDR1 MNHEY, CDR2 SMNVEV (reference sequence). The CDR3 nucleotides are TGTGCCAGCAGTCCCCGCCCTGGGGCCATAAATGAGCAGTTCTTC. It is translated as CASSPRPGAINEQFF.

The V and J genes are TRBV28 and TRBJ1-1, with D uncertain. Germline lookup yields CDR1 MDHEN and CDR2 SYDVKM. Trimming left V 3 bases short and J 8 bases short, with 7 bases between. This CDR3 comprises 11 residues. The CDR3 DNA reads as TGTGCCAGCAGTTTTTTGACAGAAGCTTTCTTT. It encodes CASSFLTEAFF.

The CDR3 coding sequence is TGCGCCAGCAGCCAAGGTGTACGCGGGAGTAGGACAGATACGCAGTATTTT. As protein: CASSQGVRGSRTDTQYF. The chain combines TRBV4-1 with TRBJ2-3; 7 bases align to TRBD2. The V gene's germline CDR1 is MGHRA and CDR2 YSYEKL. J gave up 3 bases and V 1 base, and 10 bases lay outside the gene matches. The CDR3 spans 17 residues.

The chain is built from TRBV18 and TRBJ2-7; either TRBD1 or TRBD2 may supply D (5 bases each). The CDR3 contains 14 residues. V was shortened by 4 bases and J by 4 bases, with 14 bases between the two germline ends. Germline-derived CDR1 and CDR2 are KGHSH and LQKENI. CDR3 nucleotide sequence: TGTGCCAGCTCACTCCGGGACGGTTATTACGAGCAGTACTTC. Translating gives CASSLRDGYYEQYF.

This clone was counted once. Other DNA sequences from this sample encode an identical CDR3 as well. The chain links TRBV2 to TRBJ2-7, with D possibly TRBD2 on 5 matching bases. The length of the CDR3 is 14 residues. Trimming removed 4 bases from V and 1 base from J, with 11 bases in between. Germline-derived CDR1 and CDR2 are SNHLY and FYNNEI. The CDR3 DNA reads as TGTGCCAGCAGTGTGGCGGGTCGATCCTACGAGCAGTACTTC. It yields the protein CASSVAGRSYEQYF.

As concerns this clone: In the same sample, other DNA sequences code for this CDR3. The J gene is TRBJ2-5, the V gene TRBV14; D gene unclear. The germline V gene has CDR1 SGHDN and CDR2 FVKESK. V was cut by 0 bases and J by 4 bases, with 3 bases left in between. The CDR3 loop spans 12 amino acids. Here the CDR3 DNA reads TGTGCCAGCAGCCAAGAAAGAGAGACCCAGTACTTC. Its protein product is CASSQERETQYF. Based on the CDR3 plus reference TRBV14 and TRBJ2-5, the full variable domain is EAGVTQFPSHSVIEKGQTVTLRCDPISGHDNLYWYRRVMGKEIKFLLHFVKESKQDESGMPNNRFLAERTGGTYSTLKVQPAELEDSGVYFCASSQERETQYFGPGTRLLVL.

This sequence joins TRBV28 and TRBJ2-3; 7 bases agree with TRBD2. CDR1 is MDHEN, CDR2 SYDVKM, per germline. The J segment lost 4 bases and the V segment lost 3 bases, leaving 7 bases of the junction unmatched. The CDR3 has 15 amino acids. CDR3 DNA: TGTGCCAGCAGTTTTGGAGTAGCGGGCCCAGATACGCAGTATTTT. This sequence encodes CASSFGVAGPDTQYF.

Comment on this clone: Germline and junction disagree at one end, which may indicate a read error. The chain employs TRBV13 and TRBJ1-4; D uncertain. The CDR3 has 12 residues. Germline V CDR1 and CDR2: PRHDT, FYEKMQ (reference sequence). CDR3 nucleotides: TGTGCCAGCAGCATCGGTGGCGTAACACAAGATTTT. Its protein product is CASSIGGVTQDF.

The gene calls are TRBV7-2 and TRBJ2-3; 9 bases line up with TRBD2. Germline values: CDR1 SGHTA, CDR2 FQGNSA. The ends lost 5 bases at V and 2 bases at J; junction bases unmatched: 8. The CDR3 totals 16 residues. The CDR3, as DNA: TGTGCCAGCAGCCCCCACGGGACTAGCTACACAGATACGCAGTATTTT. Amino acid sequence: CASSPHGTSYTDTQYF.

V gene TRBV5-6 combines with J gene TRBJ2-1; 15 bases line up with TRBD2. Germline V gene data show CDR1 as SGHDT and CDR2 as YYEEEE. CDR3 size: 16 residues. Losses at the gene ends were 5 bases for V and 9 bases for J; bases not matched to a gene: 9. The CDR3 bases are TGTGCCAGCAGATCCTCCGGGACTAGCGGGAGGTTTGAGCAGTTCTTC. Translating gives CASRSSGTSGRFEQFF.

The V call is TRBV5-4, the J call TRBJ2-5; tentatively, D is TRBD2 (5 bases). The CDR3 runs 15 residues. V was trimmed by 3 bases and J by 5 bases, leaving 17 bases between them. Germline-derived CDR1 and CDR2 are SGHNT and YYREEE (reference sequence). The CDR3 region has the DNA TGTGCCAGCAGCTCAATCGAGAACGGCGGGGAGACCCAGTACTTC. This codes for CASSSIENGGETQYF.

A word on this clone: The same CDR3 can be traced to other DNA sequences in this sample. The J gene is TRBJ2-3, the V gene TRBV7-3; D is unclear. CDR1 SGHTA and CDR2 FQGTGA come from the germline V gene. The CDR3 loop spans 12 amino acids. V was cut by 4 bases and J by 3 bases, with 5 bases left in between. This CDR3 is CASSSGTDTQYF. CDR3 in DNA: TGTGCCAGCAGCTCCGGGACAGATACGCAGTATTTT. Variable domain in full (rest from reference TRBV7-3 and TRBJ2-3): GAGVSQTPSNKVTEKGKYVELRCDPISGHTALYWYRQSLGQGPEFLIYFQGTGAADDSGLPNDRFFAVRPEGSVSTLKIQRTERGDSAVYLCASSSGTDTQYFGPGTRLTVL.

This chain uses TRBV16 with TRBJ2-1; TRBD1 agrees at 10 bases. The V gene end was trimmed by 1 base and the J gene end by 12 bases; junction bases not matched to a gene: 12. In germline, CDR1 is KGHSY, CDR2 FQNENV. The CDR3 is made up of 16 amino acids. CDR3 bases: TGTGCCAGCAGCCAATTTAGGGACAGGGGATATCCTACGCAGTTCTTC. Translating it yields CASSQFRDRGYPTQFF. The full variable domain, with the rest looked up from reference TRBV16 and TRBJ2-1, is GEEVAQTPKHLVRGEGQKAKLYCAPIKGHSYVFWYQQVLKNEFKFLISFQNENVFDETGMPKERFSAKCLPNSPCSLEIQATKLEDSAVYFCASSQFRDRGYPTQFFGPGTRLTVL.

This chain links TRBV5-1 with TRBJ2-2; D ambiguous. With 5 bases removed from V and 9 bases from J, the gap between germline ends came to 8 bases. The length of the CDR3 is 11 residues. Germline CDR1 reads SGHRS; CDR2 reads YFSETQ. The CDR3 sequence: CASRTARELFF. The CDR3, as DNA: TGCGCCAGCAGAACAGCCAGGGAGCTGTTTTTT.

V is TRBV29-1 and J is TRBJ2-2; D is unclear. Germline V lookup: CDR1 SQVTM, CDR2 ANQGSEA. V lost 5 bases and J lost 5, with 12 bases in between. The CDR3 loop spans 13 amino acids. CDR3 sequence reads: CSVIGDNTGELFF. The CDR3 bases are TGCAGCGTTATTGGCGATAATACCGGGGAGCTGTTTTTT.

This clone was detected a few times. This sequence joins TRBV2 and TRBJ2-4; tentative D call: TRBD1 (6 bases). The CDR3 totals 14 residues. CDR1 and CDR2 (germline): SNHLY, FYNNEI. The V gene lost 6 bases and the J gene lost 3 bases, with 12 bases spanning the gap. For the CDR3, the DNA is TGTGCCAGCAGGCGACAGGAGAGCAAAAACATTCAGTACTTC. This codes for CASRRQESKNIQYF.

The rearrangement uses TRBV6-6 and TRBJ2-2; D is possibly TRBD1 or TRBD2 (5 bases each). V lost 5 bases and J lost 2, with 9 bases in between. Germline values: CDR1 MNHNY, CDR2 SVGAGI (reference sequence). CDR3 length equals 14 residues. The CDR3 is CASSPGGNTGELFF. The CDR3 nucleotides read TGTGCCAGCAGTCCTGGGGGAAACACCGGGGAGCTGTTTTTT.

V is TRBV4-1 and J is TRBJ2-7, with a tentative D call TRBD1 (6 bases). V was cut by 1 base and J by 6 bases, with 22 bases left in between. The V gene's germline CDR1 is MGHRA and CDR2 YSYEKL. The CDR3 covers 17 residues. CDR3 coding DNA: TGCGCCAGCAGCCAAGTTGACAGGCCCCCTTCCTCGGGCGAGCAGTACTTC. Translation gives CASSQVDRPPSSGEQYF.

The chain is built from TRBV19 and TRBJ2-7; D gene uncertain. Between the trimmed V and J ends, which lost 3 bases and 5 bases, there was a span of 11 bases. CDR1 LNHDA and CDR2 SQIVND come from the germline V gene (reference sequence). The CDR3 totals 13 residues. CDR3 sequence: CASSITHPHEQYF. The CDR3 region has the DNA TGTGCCAGTAGTATCACGCATCCCCACGAGCAGTACTTC. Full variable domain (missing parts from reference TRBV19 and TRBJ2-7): DGGITQSPKYLFRKEGQNVTLSCEQNLNHDAMYWYRQDPGQGLRLIYYSQIVNDFQKGDIAEGYSVSREKKESFPLTVTSAQKNPTAFYLCASSITHPHEQYFGPGTRLTVT.

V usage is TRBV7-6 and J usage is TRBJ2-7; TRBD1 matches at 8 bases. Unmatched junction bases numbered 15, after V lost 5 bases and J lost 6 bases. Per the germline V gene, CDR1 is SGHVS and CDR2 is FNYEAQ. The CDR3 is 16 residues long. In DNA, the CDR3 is TGTGCCAGCAGCCTTCGGACAGGGAGAGTCAGCTCCGAGCAGTACTTC. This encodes CASSLRTGRVSSEQYF.

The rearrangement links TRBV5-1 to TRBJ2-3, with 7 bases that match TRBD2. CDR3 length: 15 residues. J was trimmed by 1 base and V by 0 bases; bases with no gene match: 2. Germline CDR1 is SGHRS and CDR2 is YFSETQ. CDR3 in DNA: TGCGCCAGCAGCTTGGGGGAGGGGCGCACAGATACGCAGTATTTT. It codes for CASSLGEGRTDTQYF.

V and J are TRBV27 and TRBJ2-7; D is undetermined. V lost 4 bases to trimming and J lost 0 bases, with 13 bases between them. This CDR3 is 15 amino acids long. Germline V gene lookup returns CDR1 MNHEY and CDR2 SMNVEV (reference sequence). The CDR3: CASSSSFLSSYEQYF. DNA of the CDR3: TGTGCCAGCAGTTCCTCCTTCCTGAGCTCCTACGAGCAGTACTTC.

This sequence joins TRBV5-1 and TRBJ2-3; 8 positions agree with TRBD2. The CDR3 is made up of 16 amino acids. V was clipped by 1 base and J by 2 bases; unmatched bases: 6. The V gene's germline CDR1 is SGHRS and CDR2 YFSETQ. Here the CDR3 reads CASSLTSGVVTDTQYF. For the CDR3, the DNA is TGCGCCAGCAGCTTGACTAGCGGAGTTGTCACAGATACGCAGTATTTT.

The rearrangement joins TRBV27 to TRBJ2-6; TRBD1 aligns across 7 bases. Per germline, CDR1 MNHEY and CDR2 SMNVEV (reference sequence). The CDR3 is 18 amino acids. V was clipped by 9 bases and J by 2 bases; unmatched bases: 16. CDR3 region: CASTHDRVGAAGANVLTF. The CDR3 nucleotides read TGTGCCAGTACTCATGACAGGGTTGGGGCAGCTGGGGCCAACGTCCTGACTTTC. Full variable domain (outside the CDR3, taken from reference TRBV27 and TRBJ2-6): EAQVTQNPRYLITVTGKKLTVTCSQNMNHEYMSWYRQDPGLGLRQIYYSMNVEVTDKGDVPEGYKVSRKEKRNFPLILESPSPNQTSLYFCASTHDRVGAAGANVLTFGAGSRLTVL.

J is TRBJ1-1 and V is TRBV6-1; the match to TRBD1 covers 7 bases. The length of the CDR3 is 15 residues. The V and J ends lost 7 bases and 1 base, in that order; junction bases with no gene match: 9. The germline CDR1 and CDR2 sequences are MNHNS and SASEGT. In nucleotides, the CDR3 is TGTGCCAGCAAGGAGTACAGGGGCCCGAACACTGAAGCTTTCTTT. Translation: CASKEYRGPNTEAFF.

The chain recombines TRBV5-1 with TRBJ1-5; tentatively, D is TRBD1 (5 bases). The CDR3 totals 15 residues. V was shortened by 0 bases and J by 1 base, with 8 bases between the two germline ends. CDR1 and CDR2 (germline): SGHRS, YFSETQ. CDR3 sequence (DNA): TGCGCCAGCAGCTTGGACAGGCTCAGCAATCAGCCCCAGCATTTT. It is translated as CASSLDRLSNQPQHF.

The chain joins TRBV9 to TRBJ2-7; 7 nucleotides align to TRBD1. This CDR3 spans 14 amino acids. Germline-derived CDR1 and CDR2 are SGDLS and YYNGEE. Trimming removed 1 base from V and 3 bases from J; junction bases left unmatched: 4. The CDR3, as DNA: TGTGCCAGCAGCGTATATGCAGGGGGCTACGAGCAGTACTTC. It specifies CASSVYAGGYEQYF.

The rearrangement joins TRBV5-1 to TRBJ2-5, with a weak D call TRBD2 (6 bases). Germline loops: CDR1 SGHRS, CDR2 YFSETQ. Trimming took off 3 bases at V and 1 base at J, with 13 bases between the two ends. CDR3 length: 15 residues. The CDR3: CASSSEGRSQETQYF. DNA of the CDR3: TGCGCCAGCAGCTCGGAGGGCCGTTCCCAAGAGACCCAGTACTTC.